This T cell receptor beta chain is from a study of blood T cells in healthy people across ages. Study-level points and caveats: Long-lived donors exceeded aged donors in naive CD4+ cells and diversity.

Of note for this clonotype: Its antigen is not identified.

Healthy individuals of Caucasian origin from Russia, aged roughly 6 to 90, served as donors. Every sample yielded at least 6.5 million isolated PBMCs. Using a J-beta primer mix together with a sample-barcoded 5' primer, a second PCR was run for roughly 7 to 12 cycles. Each cDNA molecule, via a template-switch adaptor with 12 random nucleotides, was tagged. TCRdb processed the 5' RACE reads anew with MiXCR; each CDR3 protein has one entry. The sample consists of 700,000 to 950,000 distinct CDR3 sequences, approximately 43% of them appearing once. Specimen: blood. The receptor was derived from a woman aged 55-70 years in good health.

The CDR3 reads CASSQDPKRGLSYEQYF. The CDR3 DNA follows: TGCGCCAGCAGCCAAGATCCCAAGCGGGGGCTCTCCTACGAGCAGTACTTC. This chain connects TRBV4-1 to TRBJ2-7; TRBD2 agrees at 8 bases. The CDR3 sequence is 17 residues long. Germline V gene sequence: CDR1 MGHRA, CDR2 YSYEKL. V shed 0 bases and J 0 bases; nucleotides not matched to a gene: 7.